This T cell receptor (beta chain) was documented in a study of T cell responses to AZD1222 COVID-19 vaccine. V dropped 4 bases and J dropped 2; count of bases not matched to a gene: 6. The CDR3 contains 15 residues. Germline V gives CDR1 MNHEY, CDR2 SVGEGT. Assay used: immunoSEQ multiplex PCR; TCRdb lists only in-frame clones, some missing. The data show about 170,000 clones, 85% to 90% seen once. Sequenced here: peripheral blood, sampled on day 0 of AZD1222 vaccination. This sequence joins TRBV6-2 or TRBV6-3 and TRBJ2-7, with 9 bases lining up with TRBD2. This receptor was taken from an adult in good health. This CDR3 is CASSFLAGVAYEQYF. In DNA, the CDR3 is TGTGCCAGCAGTTTTTTAGCGGGAGTCGCCTACGAGCAGTACTTC.